This TCR beta chain was captured by sequencing in a study of blood T cells in healthy people across ages. Primed by a sample-barcoded 5' primer and a J-beta primer mix, a second PCR proceeded for roughly 6 to 12 cycles. Each CDR3 protein is one row after TCRdb ran MiXCR on the 5' RACE reads. The sample lists fewer than 900,000 distinct CDR3 sequences, about 36% occurring once. The CDR3 totals 11 residues. V shed 1 base, J shed 11 bases, and the junction held 0 bases outside the gene matches. CDR1 MNHNS and CDR2 SASEGT come from the germline V gene. The origin of this receptor is a young man in good health. The gene calls are TRBV6-1 and TRBJ2-5, with 8 bases matching TRBD1. The sequenced material came from blood. The CDR3 is CASSEGTGQYF. CDR3 sequence (DNA): TGTGCCAGCAGTGAAGGGACAGGGCAGTACTTC.